Below are 10 T cell receptor beta chains sequenced from a single sample in a study of cytomegalovirus exposure and HLA in healthy donors. The PCR was carried out with 60 Vbeta primers and 13 Jbeta primers. TCRdb's copy holds only in-frame clones and misses some; the assay was immunoSEQ multiplex PCR. The sample records around 130,000 clones, around 81% being singletons. Source material: PBMCs. The source of these receptors is a woman aged 50 to 60 in good health and CMV-seronegative.

This clone was recorded a few times. The V call is TRBV19, the J call TRBJ2-5; D gene ambiguous. The V end lost 1 base, the J end lost 4 bases, and 7 bases lay between the germline ends. The CDR3 extends over 13 amino acids. Germline V gives CDR1 LNHDA, CDR2 SQIVND (reference sequence). CDR3 nucleotides: TGTGCCAGTAGTATAGGTCCTCCAGAGACCCAGTACTTC. Its translation: CASSIGPPETQYF.

V usage is TRBV6-1 and J usage is TRBJ2-7; perhaps TRBD2 as D (7 bases). The CDR3 runs to 18 residues. Germline V gene data show CDR1 as MNHNS and CDR2 as SASEGT. Trimming removed 3 bases at V and 3 bases at J, with 24 bases between. DNA of the CDR3: TGTGCCAGCAGTGAGGGTCGGGGGGCGTCCCAAAGGGTCTACGAGCAGTACGTC. Encoded protein: CASSEGRGASQRVYEQYV.

The chain employs TRBV5-1 and TRBJ1-2, with D maybe TRBD1 (5 bases). Germline V lookup: CDR1 SGHRS, CDR2 YFSETQ. The CDR3 covers 16 residues. Deletions cut 4 bases from V and 1 base from J, with 17 bases between. The CDR3 DNA sequence: TGCGCCAGCAGCCGTTACTCGACAGAAAATAACTATGGCTACACCTTC. This translates into CASSRYSTENNYGYTF.

This chain links TRBV7-8 with TRBJ2-1, with TRBD2 matching over 11 bases. Looked up from germline, CDR1 is SGHVS and CDR2 is FQNEAQ. The trim removed 4 bases at V and 3 bases at J, leaving 8 bases unmatched. The CDR3 extends over 17 amino acids. CDR3 in amino acids: CASSSLRLAGIYNEQFF. The CDR3 coding sequence is TGTGCCAGCAGCTCATTACGACTAGCGGGGATCTACAATGAGCAGTTCTTC. The entire variable domain, with the rest obtained from reference TRBV7-8 and TRBJ2-1, is as follows: GAGVSQSPRYKVAKRGQDVALRCDPISGHVSLFWYQQALGQGPEFLTYFQNEAQLDKSGLPSDRFFAERPEGSVSTLKIQRTQQEDSAVYLCASSSLRLAGIYNEQFFGPGTRLTVL.

CDR3 residues: CASSEISGSTDTQYF. The CDR3 nucleotides are TGCGCCAGCAGTGAAATTAGCGGAAGCACAGATACGCAGTATTTT. The chain has TRBV10-2 and TRBJ2-3; possibly TRBD2 for D (6 bases). The CDR3 consists of 15 residues. Trimming removed 3 bases from V and 0 bases from J, with 10 bases in between. Germline V lookup: CDR1 WSHSY, CDR2 SAAADI.

The chain recombines TRBV25-1 with TRBJ2-3, with D maybe TRBD2 (6 bases). Trimming left V 5 bases short and J 0 bases short, with 15 bases between. Per germline, CDR1 MGHDK and CDR2 SYGVNS. The CDR3 has 16 residues. CDR3 bases: TGTGCCAGCAGTCCATTGGGGGGACGGAGCACAGATACGCAGTATTTT. Amino acids: CASSPLGGRSTDTQYF.

The chain is built from TRBV30 and TRBJ2-2, with 8 bases that match TRBD1. This CDR3 has 15 residues. Germline CDR1 GTSNPN, CDR2 SVGIG (reference sequence). Losses at the gene ends were 3 bases for V and 1 base for J; bases not matched to a gene: 4. The CDR3 sequence is CAWRGGTGNTGELFF. Here the CDR3 DNA reads TGTGCCTGGAGGGGCGGGACAGGGAACACCGGGGAGCTGTTTTTT.

The rearrangement joins TRBV5-4 to TRBJ1-3, with D possibly TRBD1 on 5 matching bases. The CDR3 length is 18 residues. The germline V gene has CDR1 SGHNT and CDR2 YYREEE (reference sequence). V lost 4 bases to trimming and J lost 1 base, with 21 bases between them. This chain's CDR3 is CASSAPGGGGRSGNTIYF. The CDR3 DNA reads as TGTGCCAGCAGCGCCCCTGGAGGCGGGGGTCGTTCTGGAAACACCATATATTTT.

CDR3 residues: CASSPLGRNSGNTIYF. In nucleotides, the CDR3 is TGTGCCAGCAGCCCCCTGGGGAGGAACTCTGGAAACACCATATATTTT. The chain couples TRBV9 to TRBJ1-3; no reliable D call. The CDR3 sequence is 16 residues long. The V end lost 4 bases, the J end lost 0 bases, and 14 bases lay between the germline ends. Looked up from germline, CDR1 is SGDLS and CDR2 is YYNGEE.

The chain uses TRBV6-5 and TRBJ2-1; 7 bases agree with TRBD2. This CDR3 is 15 amino acids long. Trimming took 6 bases from V and 5 from J; bases not matched to a gene: 10. The germline CDR1 and CDR2 sequences are MNHEY and SVGAGI. CDR3 nucleotide sequence: TGTGCCAGCAGAAGCTTAGCGGGCCGGCACAATGAGCAGTTCTTC. It specifies CASRSLAGRHNEQFF.